What follows are 25 T cell receptor beta chains derived from one specimen sequenced in a study of blood T cell repertoires in COVID-19. Assay: immunoSEQ multiplex PCR; the TCRdb copy retains only in-frame clones and omits some. The sample lists fewer than 350,000 clones, about nine tenths occurring once. The sequenced sample consisted of peripheral blood. Every receptor here comes from a woman aged 25 to 39 with COVID-19, enrolled during active disease.

V is TRBV4-3 and J is TRBJ2-3; weak D call: TRBD1 (5 bases). V was pared by 1 base and J by 3 bases, with 11 bases between. Germline assignment: CDR1 LGHNA and CDR2 YSLEER. The CDR3 is 15 residues long. The CDR3 DNA sequence: TGCGCCAGCAGCCAAGTTGGGGCGGTTACAGATACGCAGTATTTT. It encodes CASSQVGAVTDTQYF.

V is TRBV6-5 and J is TRBJ1-2; 9 nucleotides match TRBD1. The CDR3 has 13 amino acids. Unmatched junction bases numbered 6, after V lost 6 bases and J lost 7 bases. Germline loops: CDR1 MNHEY, CDR2 SVGAGI. The CDR3 DNA follows: TGTGCCAGCAGAAGAGACAGGGGGGGTGGCTACACCTTC. Protein sequence: CASRRDRGGGYTF.

This clone was counted many times. The chain is built from TRBV7-2 and TRBJ2-1, with TRBD2 matching 9 bases. The CDR3 is made up of 15 amino acids. CDR1 and CDR2 from the germline V gene are SGHTA and FQGNSA. V dropped 5 bases and J dropped 9; count of bases not matched to a gene: 11. The CDR3 DNA sequence: TGTGCCAGCAGCCGGAGAGGCGGGGGGGCGGGTGAGCAGTTCTTC. This translates into CASSRRGGGAGEQFF.

The chain joins TRBV6-5 to TRBJ2-5; D is uncertain. V was cut by 0 bases and J by 4 bases, with 9 bases left in between. Germline V lookup: CDR1 MNHEY, CDR2 SVGAGI. The CDR3 consists of 14 residues. CDR3 nucleotide sequence: TGTGCCAGCAGTTACTCGCAGGCAGCAGAGACCCAGTACTTC. Its translation is CASSYSQAAETQYF.

The V gene is TRBV6-6, the J gene TRBJ1-1; weak D call: TRBD1 (5 bases). CDR1 is MNHNY, CDR2 SVGAGI, per germline (reference sequence). The CDR3 loop spans 15 amino acids. Trimming removed 5 bases at V and 4 bases at J, with 17 bases between. The CDR3: CASSTMRGPTTEAFF. CDR3 nucleotide sequence: TGTGCCAGCAGTACAATGCGGGGACCAACCACTGAAGCTTTCTTT.

For this clone: One end of the junction varies from germline; a read error may be responsible. Here the CDR3 DNA reads TGTGCCAGTAGTTTAGACAGCTACAATGAGCAGTTCTTC. Protein sequence: CASSLDSYNEQFF. This rearrangement joins TRBV19 to TRBJ2-1, with D perhaps matching TRBD1 (5 bases). Germline V gives CDR1 LNHDA, CDR2 SQIVND (reference sequence). The CDR3 is 13 amino acids.

This sequence joins TRBV2 and TRBJ2-1; 9 bases line up with TRBD2. The CDR3 spans 13 residues. Trimming took 4 bases from V and 14 from J; bases not matched to a gene: 9. Germline CDR1 reads SNHLY; CDR2 reads FYNNEI. CDR3 sequence: CASSGVSGGIKFF. The CDR3 DNA follows: TGTGCCAGCAGTGGAGTAAGCGGGGGGATAAAGTTCTTC.

The CDR3 DNA is TGTGCCAGCAGTTCAGGGGACAGTCTGAATTCACCCCTCCACTTT. Translation: CASSSGDSLNSPLHF. This chain connects TRBV28 to TRBJ1-6, with 7 bases fitting TRBD1. The CDR3 has 15 residues. The germline CDR1 and CDR2 sequences are MDHEN and SYDVKM. Trimming cost V 4 bases and J 7 bases; bases outside gene matches: 7.

This clone has more than one count but fewer than ten. The rearrangement joins TRBV7-8 to TRBJ2-1; D is perhaps TRBD2 (6 bases). The length of the CDR3 is 13 residues. The V gene's germline CDR1 is SGHVS and CDR2 FQNEAQ. Trimming left V 6 bases short and J 5 bases short, with 11 bases between. This CDR3 reads CASSSGTHNEQFF. The CDR3 nucleotides read TGTGCCAGCAGTTCCGGGACTCACAATGAGCAGTTCTTC.

The chain recombines TRBV19 with TRBJ2-4; 9 positions match TRBD1. Germline loops: CDR1 LNHDA, CDR2 SQIVND (reference sequence). The CDR3 length is 17 residues. The ends lost 3 bases at V and 2 bases at J; junction bases unmatched: 8. The CDR3 reads CASSIRRDRDPKNIQYF. The CDR3 region has the DNA TGTGCCAGTAGTATCCGCCGGGACAGGGACCCCAAAAACATTCAGTACTTC.

In DNA, the CDR3 is TGTGCCAGCAGTCTCAATGCAGTCTATGGCTACACCTTC. Encoded protein: CASSLNAVYGYTF. The V gene is TRBV6-6, the J gene TRBJ1-2; no reliable D call. Trimming shortened V by 5 bases and J by 4 bases, and 11 bases separated the two germline ends. From germline, CDR1 is MNHNY and CDR2 SVGAGI (reference sequence). CDR3 length equals 13 residues.

Concerning this clone itself: The sample contains more than one DNA sequence encoding this CDR3. The genes are TRBV6-5 and TRBJ1-5, with TRBD1 matching over 7 bases. This CDR3 spans 14 amino acids. CDR1 and CDR2 (germline): MNHEY, SVGAGI. V lost 5 bases to trimming and J lost 2 bases; unmatched junction nucleotides: 3. The CDR3 nucleotides are TGTGCCAGCAGTCCAGGGACAGGCAATCAGCCCCAGCATTTT. Its translation is CASSPGTGNQPQHF.

The genes are TRBV27 and TRBJ1-2; D uncertain. The V and J ends lost 5 bases and 4 bases respectively, with 17 bases between them. CDR3 length equals 15 residues. Germline CDR1 and CDR2: MNHEY and SMNVEV (reference sequence). The CDR3 region is CASSTTREGSYGYTF. The CDR3, as DNA: TGTGCCAGCAGTACGACGCGTGAGGGTTCCTATGGCTACACCTTC.

The chain carries TRBV27 and TRBJ2-3; 12 nucleotides agree with TRBD2. The CDR3 runs 16 residues. Trimming took 4 bases from V and 5 from J; bases not matched to a gene: 7. The germline gives CDR1 MNHEY, CDR2 SMNVEV (reference sequence). CDR3 in amino acids: CASSYLAGGPGDTQYF. DNA of the CDR3: TGTGCCAGCAGTTATCTAGCGGGGGGGCCGGGAGATACGCAGTATTTT.

The rearrangement links TRBV18 to TRBJ1-5, with a tentative D call TRBD1 (5 bases). Germline values: CDR1 KGHSH, CDR2 LQKENI. V lost 1 base and J lost 6, with 13 bases in between. There are 15 residues in the CDR3. CDR3 loop: CASSPQSGEGQPQHF. The DNA of the CDR3 is TGTGCCAGCTCACCACAGTCGGGGGAAGGTCAGCCCCAGCATTTT.

CDR3: CASSFGQGPYEQYF. In DNA, the CDR3 is TGTGCCAGCAGCTTCGGGCAGGGGCCCTACGAGCAGTACTTC. The chain is built from TRBV5-4 and TRBJ2-7, with D perhaps TRBD1 (6 bases). The germline V gene encodes CDR1 SGHNT and CDR2 YYREEE (reference sequence). The V end was cut by 2 bases, the J end by 2 bases, with 11 bases between. This CDR3 is 14 amino acids long.

This clone was seen a single time. The rearrangement joins TRBV5-1 to TRBJ2-7, with 7 positions matching TRBD1. Losses at the gene ends were 4 bases for V and 3 bases for J; bases not matched to a gene: 4. CDR1 SGHRS and CDR2 YFSETQ come from the germline V gene. The CDR3 covers 13 residues. The CDR3 nucleotides are TGCGCCAGCAGCGGGGACAGTGGCTACGAGCAGTACTTC. Translation gives CASSGDSGYEQYF.

This clone was counted between two and nine times. The chain carries TRBV3-1 (or the pseudogene TRBV3-2) and TRBJ1-6; unclear D gene. Germline V gene sequence: CDR1 LGHDT, CDR2 YNNKEL (reference sequence). V was clipped by 1 base and J by 9 bases, with 7 bases between them. The CDR3 runs to 13 residues. CDR3: CASSQGPFSPLHF. DNA for the CDR3: TGTGCCAGCAGCCAAGGTCCCTTTTCACCCCTCCACTTT.

The chain is built from TRBV9 and TRBJ2-2, with 8 positions matching TRBD1. Germline assignment: CDR1 SGDLS and CDR2 YYNGEE. V shed 3 bases and J 6 bases; nucleotides not matched to a gene: 10. The CDR3 totals 16 residues. The DNA for the CDR3 is TGTGCCAGCAGCGCCCGACAGGGGAGAGTATCCGGGGAGCTGTTTTTT. Amino acid sequence: CASSARQGRVSGELFF.

The gene calls are TRBV5-1 and TRBJ1-1; D gene ambiguous. Germline loops: CDR1 SGHRS, CDR2 YFSETQ. This CDR3 region has 14 residues. The ends were cut back, 4 bases at V and 1 base at J, with 11 bases in the middle. CDR3 sequence (DNA): TGCGCCAGCAGCATAGGAGAACGGAACACTGAAGCTTTCTTT. It yields the protein CASSIGERNTEAFF.

This chain joins TRBV11-3 and TRBJ1-1; D remains unclear. CDR1 SGHNT and CDR2 YENEEA come from the germline V gene. Trimming took 5 bases from V and 1 from J, leaving 11 bases between them. There are 14 residues in the CDR3. The CDR3 DNA sequence: TGTGCCAGCAGCCTATTGGTTGGGAACACTGAAGCTTTCTTT. Its translation is CASSLLVGNTEAFF.

The chain couples TRBV10-3 to TRBJ1-4; no clear D gene. CDR1 ENHRY and CDR2 SYGVKD come from the germline V gene. The germline V and J ends were trimmed by 0 bases and 8 bases, with 4 bases remaining between them. CDR3 size: 12 residues. The CDR3 sequence is CAISESSEKLFF. DNA for the CDR3: TGTGCCATCAGTGAGTCAAGCGAAAAACTGTTTTTT.

The chain couples TRBV6-5 to TRBJ1-2; 8 nucleotides align to TRBD1. Germline V CDR1 and CDR2: MNHEY, SVGAGI. There are 13 residues in the CDR3. Trimming at V came to 2 bases and at J to 4 bases, leaving 0 bases not matched to a gene. The CDR3 nucleotides are TGTGCCAGCAGTTACCAGGGGGCCTATGGCTACACCTTC. This sequence encodes CASSYQGAYGYTF.

The chain combines TRBV4-2 with TRBJ1-2, with D hard to call. Germline V lookup: CDR1 LGHNA, CDR2 YNFKEQ. Trimming pared 0 bases from V and 5 bases from J, leaving 10 bases between. The CDR3 loop spans 14 amino acids. The CDR3 DNA reads TGTGCCAGCAGCCAAGATCCGCAGTTGTATGGCTACACCTTC. This translates into CASSQDPQLYGYTF.

Worth noting for this clone: At one of its ends the junction is not consistent with the germline gene, which may arise from a read error. The chain joins TRBV9 to TRBJ2-1; D is possibly TRBD2 (5 bases). Germline values: CDR1 SGDLS, CDR2 YYNGEE. The CDR3 runs 11 residues. The DNA of the CDR3 is TGTGCCAGCAGCGCACTAGGAGAGCAGCTCTTC. Translating gives CASSALGEQLF.